The clone carrying this TCR beta chain was seen repeatedly, ten times or more. This entry comes from a study of T cells in Graves' hyperthyroidism and ophthalmopathy. It was RNA transcripts that yielded the amplified TCR beta CDR3 regions. The study used the HTBI primer set for a first-round RT-PCR of the TCR CDR3. TCRdb re-called the multiplex PCR reads with MiXCR, one entry per CDR3 protein. The table lists 500,000 to 650,000 distinct CDR3 sequences, 14% of them singletons. Active moderate-to-severe ophthalmopathy, Clinical Activity Score at least 3, NOSPECS at least 4, under 3 months' duration. Thyroid ultrasound and orbital computed tomography, with clinical symptoms and serum thyroxine and TRAb, informed diagnoses. PBMCs came from more than 9 ml fresh peripheral blood. Source material: blood. The receptor comes from a woman in her 50s with Graves' ophthalmopathy.

The CDR3 nucleotides read TGTGCCAGCAGTTACAGGGGAAGTACTGAAGCTTTCTTT. Its protein product is CASSYRGSTEAFF. The chain joins TRBV6-2 or TRBV6-3 to TRBJ1-1, with D perhaps TRBD1 (5 bases). From germline, CDR1 is MNHEY and CDR2 SVGEGT. This CDR3 is built from 13 residues. Trimming removed 2 bases at V and 5 bases at J, with 9 bases between.